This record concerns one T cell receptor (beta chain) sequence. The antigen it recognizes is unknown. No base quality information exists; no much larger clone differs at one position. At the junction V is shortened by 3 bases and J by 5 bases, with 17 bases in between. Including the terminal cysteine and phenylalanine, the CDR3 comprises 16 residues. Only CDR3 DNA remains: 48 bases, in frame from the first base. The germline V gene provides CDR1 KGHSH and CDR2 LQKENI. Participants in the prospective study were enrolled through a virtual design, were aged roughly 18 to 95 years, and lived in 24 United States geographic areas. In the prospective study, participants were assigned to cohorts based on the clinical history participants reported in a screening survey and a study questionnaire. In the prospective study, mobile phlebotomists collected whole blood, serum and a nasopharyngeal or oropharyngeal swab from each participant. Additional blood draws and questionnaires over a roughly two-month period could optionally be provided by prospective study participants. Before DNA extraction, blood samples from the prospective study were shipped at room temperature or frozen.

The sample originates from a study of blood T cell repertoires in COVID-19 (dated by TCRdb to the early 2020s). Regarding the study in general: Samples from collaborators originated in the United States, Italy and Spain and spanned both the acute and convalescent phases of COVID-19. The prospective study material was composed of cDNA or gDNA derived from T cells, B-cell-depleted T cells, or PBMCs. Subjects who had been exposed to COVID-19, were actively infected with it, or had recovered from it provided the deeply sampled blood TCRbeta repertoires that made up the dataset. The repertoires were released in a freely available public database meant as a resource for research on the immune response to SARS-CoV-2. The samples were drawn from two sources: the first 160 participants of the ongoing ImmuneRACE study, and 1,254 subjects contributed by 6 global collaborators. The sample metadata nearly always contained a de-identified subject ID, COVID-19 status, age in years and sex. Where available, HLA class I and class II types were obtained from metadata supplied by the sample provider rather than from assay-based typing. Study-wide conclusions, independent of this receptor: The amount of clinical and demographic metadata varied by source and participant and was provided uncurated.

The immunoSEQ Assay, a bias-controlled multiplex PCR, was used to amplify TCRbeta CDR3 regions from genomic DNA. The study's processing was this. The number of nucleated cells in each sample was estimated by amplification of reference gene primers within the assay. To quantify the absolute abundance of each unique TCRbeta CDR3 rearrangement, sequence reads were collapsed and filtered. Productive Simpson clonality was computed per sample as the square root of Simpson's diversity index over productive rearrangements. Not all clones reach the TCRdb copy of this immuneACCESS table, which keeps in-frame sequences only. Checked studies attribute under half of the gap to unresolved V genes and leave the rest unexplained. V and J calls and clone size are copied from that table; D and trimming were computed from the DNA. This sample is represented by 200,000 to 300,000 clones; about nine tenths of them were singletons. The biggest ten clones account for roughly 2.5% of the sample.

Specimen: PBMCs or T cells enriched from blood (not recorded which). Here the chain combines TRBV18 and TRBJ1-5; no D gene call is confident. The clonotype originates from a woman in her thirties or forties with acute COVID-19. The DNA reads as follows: TGTGCCAGCTCACCCCCGGGCCCCCGAGGGTATCAGCCCCAGCATTTT. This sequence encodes CASSPPGPRGYQPQHF.